The source of this TCR beta chain is a study of T cells in Graves' hyperthyroidism and ophthalmopathy. Germline assignment: CDR1 DFQATT and CDR2 SNEGSKA (reference sequence). This CDR3 comprises 13 residues. The ends lost 5 bases at V and 5 bases at J; junction bases unmatched: 8. Amplified TCR beta CDR3 regions came from RNA transcripts. An initial round of RT-PCR targeting the TCR CDR3 relied on the HTBI primer set. MiXCR, run by TCRdb on the multiplex PCR reads, gives a single entry per CDR3 protein. This table has roughly 24,000 distinct CDR3 sequences, 40% to 55% appearing once. This clonotype was counted at least ten times. A much larger clone lies a single base off, so this may be a read error. Patients aged 18 to 65 had newly diagnosed hyperthyroidism lasting under 2 months.

The sequence derives from a woman aged 25 to 39 with Graves' hyperthyroidism. Sequenced: blood. The rearrangement joins TRBV20-1 to TRBJ2-5, with TRBD1 matching 7 bases. CDR3 nucleotides: TGCAGTGCTGTCCGGGACAGCCATGAGACCCAGTACTTC. This gives the protein CSAVRDSHETQYF.